This TCR beta chain was recovered during a study of cytomegalovirus exposure and HLA in healthy donors. The CDR3 spans 17 residues. The germline gives CDR1 SGHTA, CDR2 FQGNSA. The ends were cut back, 6 bases at V and 0 bases at J, with 18 bases in the middle. Broader study findings: Beyond CMV serostatus, there was no information to go on about immune exposure.

About this clone itself: Antigen: not known.

PCR employed 60 Vbeta and 13 Jbeta primers. Some clones are missing from TCRdb's copy, which holds only in-frame ones; the method was immunoSEQ multiplex PCR. The sample carries more than 150,000 clones, roughly 82% recorded once. The V gene is TRBV7-2, the J gene TRBJ2-1, with no clear D. The TCR sequence derives from a girl aged 2-10 years in good health and CMV-seropositive. The sample consisted of PBMCs. CDR3 protein: CASRVTLSKSSYNEQFF. The CDR3, as DNA: TGTGCCAGCAGGGTAACTCTTTCGAAATCCTCCTACAATGAGCAGTTCTTC.